This TCR beta chain was captured by sequencing in a study of OX40 agonist ivuxolimab in advanced cancers. About the research overall: Dose-escalation cases comprised hepatocellular carcinoma, melanoma, renal cell or head and neck cancer.

This CDR3 spans 16 amino acids. Germline CDR1 and CDR2: LNHDA and SQIVND (reference sequence). V shed 5 bases, J shed 0 bases, and the junction held 5 bases outside the gene matches. Using immunoSEQ multiplex PCR, the repertoire was profiled, and TCRdb retains in-frame clones only, with some absent. The repertoire holds around 100,000 clones, roughly nine tenths seen once, with 0.33% in the top ten. Baseline was the first blood sampling point, followed by cycle 4 day 1 and cycle 7 day 1. This receptor was taken from an adult with an advanced solid tumor such as melanoma, head and neck, liver or kidney cancer. Source: CD4+ or CD8+ T cells sorted from blood, taken in a trial of the OX40 agonist ivuxolimab. The chain couples TRBV19 to TRBJ2-2; TRBD2 agrees at 8 bases. CDR3 bases: TGTGCCAGTAGTTTACGCGGGGGGTCGAACACCGGGGAGCTGTTTTTT. Its protein is CASSLRGGSNTGELFF. The full variable domain, rest sourced from reference TRBV19 and TRBJ2-2, is DGGITQSPKYLFRKEGQNVTLSCEQNLNHDAMYWYRQDPGQGLRLIYYSQIVNDFQKGDIAEGYSVSREKKESFPLTVTSAQKNPTAFYLCASSLRGGSNTGELFFGEGSRLTVL.